The clone carrying this TCR beta chain came up once. Its antigen is currently unknown. The data were taken from a study of CD8 T cells in ankylosing spondylitis. Study conclusions and caveats: Disease-linked clones were found to be CD8+ and relatively rare in peripheral blood. Clones linked to disease were reported to show significant enrichment in matched ankylosing spondylitis synovial fluid. Ankylosing spondylitis blood seemed to carry a telltale TCR beta motif made of eight or nine highly homologous variants.

The authors made TCR beta libraries by quantitative 5'-RACE with molecular barcodes. TCRdb re-called the 5' RACE reads through MiXCR, storing one row per CDR3 protein. The sample includes around 390,000 distinct CDR3 sequences, about 20% of them seen just once. This TCR was recovered from a male donor with ankylosing spondylitis. Sequenced: blood, either unsorted or a sorted T cell fraction (not recorded which).

CDR3 coding DNA: TGTGCCAGCAGCCCTACGACAGGGGGGACCGGGGAGCTGTTTTTT. Translated: CASSPTTGGTGELFF. V is TRBV9 and J is TRBJ2-2; 9 bases map to TRBD1. The CDR3 has 15 amino acids. CDR1 and CDR2 from the germline V gene are SGDLS and YYNGEE. After removal of 4 bases from V and 5 bases from J, the junction contained 6 bases not matched to a gene.